This T cell receptor (beta chain) derives from a study of blood T cells in healthy people across ages. Broader study findings: A greater number of naive CD4+ cells and higher diversity distinguished long-lived donors from aged donors.

This CDR3 spans 14 amino acids. Germline V lookup: CDR1 GTSNPN, CDR2 SVGIG (reference sequence). A few counts support this clonotype. The antigen remains unidentified. Sample-barcoded 5' priming and a J-beta primer mix drove a second PCR of about 6 to 12 cycles. TCRdb fed the 5' RACE reads into MiXCR, producing one record per CDR3 protein. The data contain 700,000 or so distinct CDR3 sequences, approximately 40% of them seen just once; the ten biggest clones take up about 32%. Source material: blood. The V call is TRBV30, the J call TRBJ2-4; D tentatively reads TRBD1 or TRBD2 (6 bases each). The J call may be incorrect, as the DNA end agrees better with TRBJ2-7. The TCR comes from an older man in good health. As DNA, the CDR3 is TGTGCCTGGAGTGTAAGTGTCAGGGGACTCGAGCAGTACTTC. This codes for CAWSVSVRGLEQYF.